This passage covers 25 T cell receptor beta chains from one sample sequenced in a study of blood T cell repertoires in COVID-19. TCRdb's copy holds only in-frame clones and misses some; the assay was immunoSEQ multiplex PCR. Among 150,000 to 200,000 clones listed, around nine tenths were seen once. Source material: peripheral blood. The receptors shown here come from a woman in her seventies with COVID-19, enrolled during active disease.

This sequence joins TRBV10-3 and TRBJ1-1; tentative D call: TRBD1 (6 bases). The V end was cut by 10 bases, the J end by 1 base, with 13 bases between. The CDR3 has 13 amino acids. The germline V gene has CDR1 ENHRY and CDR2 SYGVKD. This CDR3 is CATSGEGNTEAFF. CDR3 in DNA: TGTGCCACTTCAGGGGAAGGGAACACTGAAGCTTTCTTT.

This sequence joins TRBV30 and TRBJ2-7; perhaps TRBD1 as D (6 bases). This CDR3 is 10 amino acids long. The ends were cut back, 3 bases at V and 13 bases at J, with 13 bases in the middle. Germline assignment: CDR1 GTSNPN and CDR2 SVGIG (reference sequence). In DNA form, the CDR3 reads TGTGCCTGGAGCCGACAGGTTCTTTACTTC. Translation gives CAWSRQVLYF.

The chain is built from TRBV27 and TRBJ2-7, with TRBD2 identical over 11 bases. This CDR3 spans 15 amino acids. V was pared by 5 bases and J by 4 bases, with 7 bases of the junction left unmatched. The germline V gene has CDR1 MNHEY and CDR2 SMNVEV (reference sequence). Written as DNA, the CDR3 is TGTGCCAGCAGTCCTACGAGACTAGCGGGATACGAGCAGTACTTC. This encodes CASSPTRLAGYEQYF.

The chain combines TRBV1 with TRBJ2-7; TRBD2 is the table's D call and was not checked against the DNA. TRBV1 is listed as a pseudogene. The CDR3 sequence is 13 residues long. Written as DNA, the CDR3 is TGCACCTCCGCGGAGCTGAAAACCTACGAGCAGTACTTC. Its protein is CTSAELKTYEQYF.

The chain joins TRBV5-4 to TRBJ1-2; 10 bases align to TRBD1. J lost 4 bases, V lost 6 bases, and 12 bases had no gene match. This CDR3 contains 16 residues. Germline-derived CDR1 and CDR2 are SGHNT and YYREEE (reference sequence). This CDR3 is CASNEDRGAVAYGYTF. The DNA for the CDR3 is TGTGCCAGCAACGAGGACAGGGGGGCGGTCGCCTATGGCTACACCTTC.

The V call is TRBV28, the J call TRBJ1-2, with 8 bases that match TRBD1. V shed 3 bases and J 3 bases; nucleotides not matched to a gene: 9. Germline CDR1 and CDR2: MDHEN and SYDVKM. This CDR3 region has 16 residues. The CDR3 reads CASSFNGQGADYGYTF. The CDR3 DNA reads TGTGCCAGCAGTTTTAACGGCCAGGGGGCGGACTATGGCTACACCTTC.

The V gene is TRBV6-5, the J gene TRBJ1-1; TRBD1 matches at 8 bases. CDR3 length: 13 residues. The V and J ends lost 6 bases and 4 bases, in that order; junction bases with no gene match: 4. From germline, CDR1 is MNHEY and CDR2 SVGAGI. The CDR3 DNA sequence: TGTGCCAGCAGAGCAGGGGGCGGCACTGAAGCTTTCTTT. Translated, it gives CASRAGGGTEAFF.

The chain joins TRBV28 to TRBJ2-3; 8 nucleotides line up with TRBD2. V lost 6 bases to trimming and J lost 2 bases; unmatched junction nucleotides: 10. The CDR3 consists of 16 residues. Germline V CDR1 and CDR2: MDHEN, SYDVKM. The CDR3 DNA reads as TGTGCCAGCAGCCCCCATGGAGCGGGAGCCACAGATACGCAGTATTTT. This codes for CASSPHGAGATDTQYF.

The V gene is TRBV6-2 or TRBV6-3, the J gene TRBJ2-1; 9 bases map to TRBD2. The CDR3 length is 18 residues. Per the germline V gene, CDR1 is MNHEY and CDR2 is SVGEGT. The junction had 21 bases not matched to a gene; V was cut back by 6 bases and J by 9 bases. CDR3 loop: CASSPQPVVSGSSGEQFF. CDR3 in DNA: TGTGCCAGCAGCCCCCAACCCGTTGTTAGCGGGAGTTCCGGTGAGCAGTTCTTC.

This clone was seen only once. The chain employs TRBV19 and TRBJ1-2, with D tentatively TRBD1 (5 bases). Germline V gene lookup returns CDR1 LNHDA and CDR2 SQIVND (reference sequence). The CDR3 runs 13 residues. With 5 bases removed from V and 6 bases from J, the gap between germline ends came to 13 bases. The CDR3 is CASSARQSDGYTF. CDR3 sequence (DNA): TGTGCCAGTAGTGCTAGACAGTCAGATGGCTACACCTTC.

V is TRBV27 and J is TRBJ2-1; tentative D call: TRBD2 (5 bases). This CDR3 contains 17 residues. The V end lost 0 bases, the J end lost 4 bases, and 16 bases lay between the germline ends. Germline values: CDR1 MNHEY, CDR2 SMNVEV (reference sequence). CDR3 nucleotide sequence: TGTGCCAGCAGTTTATCGCGAGCGGCAGCTTCTTACAATGAGCAGTTCTTC. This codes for CASSLSRAAASYNEQFF.

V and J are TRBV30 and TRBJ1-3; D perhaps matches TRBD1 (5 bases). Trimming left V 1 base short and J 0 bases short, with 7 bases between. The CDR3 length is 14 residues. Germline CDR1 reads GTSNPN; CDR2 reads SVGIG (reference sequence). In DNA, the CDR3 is TGTGCCTGGAGTGGCGACAGCTCTGGAAACACCATATATTTT. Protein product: CAWSGDSSGNTIYF. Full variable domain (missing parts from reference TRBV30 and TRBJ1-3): SQTIHQWPATLVQPVGSPLSLECTVEGTSNPNLYWYRQAAGRGLQLLFYSVGIGQISSEVPQNLSASRPQDRQFILSSKKLLLSDSGFYLCAWSGDSSGNTIYFGEGSWLTVV.

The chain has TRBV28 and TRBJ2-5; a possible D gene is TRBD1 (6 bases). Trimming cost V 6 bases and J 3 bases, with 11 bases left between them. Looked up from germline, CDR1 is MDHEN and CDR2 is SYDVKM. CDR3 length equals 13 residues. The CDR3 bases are TGTGCCAGCAGCTCTTGGACAGAAGAGACCCAGTACTTC. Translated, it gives CASSSWTEETQYF.

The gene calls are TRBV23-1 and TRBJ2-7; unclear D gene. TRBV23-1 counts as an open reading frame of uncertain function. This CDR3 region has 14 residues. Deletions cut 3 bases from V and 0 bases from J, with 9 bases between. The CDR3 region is CASSHDSVSYEQYF. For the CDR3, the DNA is TGCGCCAGCAGTCATGACTCCGTCTCCTACGAGCAGTACTTC.

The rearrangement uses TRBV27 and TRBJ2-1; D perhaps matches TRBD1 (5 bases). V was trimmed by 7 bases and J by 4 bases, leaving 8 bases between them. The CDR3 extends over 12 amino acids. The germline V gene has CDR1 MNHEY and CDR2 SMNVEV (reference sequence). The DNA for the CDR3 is TGTGCCAGCAAAGGGGATTACAATGAGCAGTTCTTC. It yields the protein CASKGDYNEQFF.

CDR3: CATSGDTDTQYF. The CDR3 nucleotides read TGTGCCACCAGCGGGGACACAGATACGCAGTATTTT. The genes are TRBV24-1 and TRBJ2-3; D is possibly TRBD2 (5 bases). The V and J ends lost 7 bases and 2 bases respectively, with 6 bases between them. This CDR3 region has 12 residues. CDR1 KGHDR and CDR2 SFDVKD come from the germline V gene.

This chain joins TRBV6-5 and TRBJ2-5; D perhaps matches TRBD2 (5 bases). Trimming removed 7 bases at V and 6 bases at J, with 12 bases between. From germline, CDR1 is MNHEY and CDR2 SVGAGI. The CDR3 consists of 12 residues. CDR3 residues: CASNGVAQTQYF. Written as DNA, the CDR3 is TGTGCCAGCAACGGGGTCGCCCAGACCCAGTACTTC.

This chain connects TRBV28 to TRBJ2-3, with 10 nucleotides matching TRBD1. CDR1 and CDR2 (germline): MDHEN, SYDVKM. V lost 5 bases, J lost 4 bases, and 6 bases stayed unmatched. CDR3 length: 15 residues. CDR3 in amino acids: CASSTGGQGSDTQYF. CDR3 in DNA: TGTGCCAGCAGTACCGGGGGACAGGGGTCAGATACGCAGTATTTT.

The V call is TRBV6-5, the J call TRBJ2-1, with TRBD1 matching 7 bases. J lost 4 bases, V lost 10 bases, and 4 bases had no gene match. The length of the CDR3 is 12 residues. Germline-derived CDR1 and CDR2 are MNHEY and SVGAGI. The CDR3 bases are TGTGCCACCGGGACAGCTTACAATGAGCAGTTCTTC. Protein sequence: CATGTAYNEQFF.

CDR3 sequence (DNA): TGTGCCAGCAGTGAAGCTGGGCACAGCTACGAGCAGTACTTC. Translation: CASSEAGHSYEQYF. V usage is TRBV6-1 and J usage is TRBJ2-7; no reliable D call. V shed 0 bases and J shed 3 bases, with 9 bases lying between them. This CDR3 contains 14 residues. Germline lookup yields CDR1 MNHNS and CDR2 SASEGT.

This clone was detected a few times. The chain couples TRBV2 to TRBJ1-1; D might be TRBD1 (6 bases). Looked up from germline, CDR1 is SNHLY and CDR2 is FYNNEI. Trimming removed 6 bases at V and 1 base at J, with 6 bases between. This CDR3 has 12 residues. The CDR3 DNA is TGTGCCAGCAGACAGGGGAACACTGAAGCTTTCTTT. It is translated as CASRQGNTEAFF.

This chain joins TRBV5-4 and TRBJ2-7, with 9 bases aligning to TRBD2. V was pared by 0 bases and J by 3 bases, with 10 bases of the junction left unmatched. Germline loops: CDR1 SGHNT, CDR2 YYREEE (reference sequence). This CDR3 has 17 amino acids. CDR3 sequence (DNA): TGTGCCAGCAGCTTGGACGGGGATCTAGCGGGAATCTACGAGCAGTACTTC. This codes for CASSLDGDLAGIYEQYF.

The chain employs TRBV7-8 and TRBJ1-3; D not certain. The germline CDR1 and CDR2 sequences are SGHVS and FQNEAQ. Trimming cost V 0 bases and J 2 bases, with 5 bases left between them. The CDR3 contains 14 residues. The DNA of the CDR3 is TGTGCCAGCAGCTTAGCGTTTACTGGAAACACCATATATTTT. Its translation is CASSLAFTGNTIYF.

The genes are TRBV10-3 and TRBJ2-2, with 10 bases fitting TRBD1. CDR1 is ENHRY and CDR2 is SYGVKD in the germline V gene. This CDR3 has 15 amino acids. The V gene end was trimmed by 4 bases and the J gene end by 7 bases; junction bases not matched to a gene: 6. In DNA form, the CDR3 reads TGTGCCATCAGTGGTGGACAGGGGGAGAACGGGGAGCTGTTTTTT. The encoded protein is CAISGGQGENGELFF.

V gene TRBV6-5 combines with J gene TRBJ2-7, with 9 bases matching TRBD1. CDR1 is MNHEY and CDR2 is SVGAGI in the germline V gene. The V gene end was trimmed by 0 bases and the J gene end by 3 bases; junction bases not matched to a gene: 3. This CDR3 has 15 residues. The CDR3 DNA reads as TGTGCCAGCAGTTACTCGAGGGGACAGGGCTACGAGCAGTACTTC. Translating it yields CASSYSRGQGYEQYF.